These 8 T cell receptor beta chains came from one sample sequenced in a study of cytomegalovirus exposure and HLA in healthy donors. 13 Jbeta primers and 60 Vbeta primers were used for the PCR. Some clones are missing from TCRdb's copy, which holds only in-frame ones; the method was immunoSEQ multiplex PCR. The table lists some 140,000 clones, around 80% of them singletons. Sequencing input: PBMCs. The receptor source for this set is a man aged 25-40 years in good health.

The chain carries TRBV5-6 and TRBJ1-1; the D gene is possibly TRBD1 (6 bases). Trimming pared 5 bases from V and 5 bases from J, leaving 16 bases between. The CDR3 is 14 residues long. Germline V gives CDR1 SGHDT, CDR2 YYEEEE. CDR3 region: CASSRGQLRTEAFF. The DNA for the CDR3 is TGTGCCAGCAGTAGAGGACAGTTGAGAACTGAAGCTTTCTTT. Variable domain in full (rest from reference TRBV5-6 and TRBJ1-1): DAGVTQSPTHLIKTRGQQVTLRCSPKSGHDTVSWYQQALGQGPQFIFQYYEEEERQRGNFPDRFSGHQFPNYSSELNVNALLLGDSALYLCASSRGQLRTEAFFGQGTRLTVV.

The CDR3 protein is CASSQKIAQGRYGYTF. The CDR3 DNA is TGCGCCAGCAGCCAAAAAATAGCACAGGGGAGGTATGGCTACACCTTC. The chain links TRBV4-3 to TRBJ1-2; 7 nucleotides agree with TRBD1. This CDR3 spans 16 amino acids. Germline V lookup: CDR1 LGHNA, CDR2 YSLEER. The J segment lost 5 bases and the V segment lost 2 bases, leaving 11 bases of the junction unmatched.

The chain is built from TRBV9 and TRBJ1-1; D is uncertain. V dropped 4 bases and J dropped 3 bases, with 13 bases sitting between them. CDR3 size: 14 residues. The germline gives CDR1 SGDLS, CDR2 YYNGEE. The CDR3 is CASSPGSGYTEAFF. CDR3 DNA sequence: TGTGCCAGCAGCCCTGGGAGCGGGTACACTGAAGCTTTCTTT.

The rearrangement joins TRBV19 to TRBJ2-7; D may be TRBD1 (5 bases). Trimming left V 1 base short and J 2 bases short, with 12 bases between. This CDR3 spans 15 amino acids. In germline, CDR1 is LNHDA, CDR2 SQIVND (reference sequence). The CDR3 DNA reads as TGTGCCAGTAGTATAGGACAGTCCCCTACCTACGAGCAGTACTTC. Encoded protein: CASSIGQSPTYEQYF. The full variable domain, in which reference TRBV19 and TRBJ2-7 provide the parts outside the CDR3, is DGGITQSPKYLFRKEGQNVTLSCEQNLNHDAMYWYRQDPGQGLRLIYYSQIVNDFQKGDIAEGYSVSREKKESFPLTVTSAQKNPTAFYLCASSIGQSPTYEQYFGPGTRLTVT.

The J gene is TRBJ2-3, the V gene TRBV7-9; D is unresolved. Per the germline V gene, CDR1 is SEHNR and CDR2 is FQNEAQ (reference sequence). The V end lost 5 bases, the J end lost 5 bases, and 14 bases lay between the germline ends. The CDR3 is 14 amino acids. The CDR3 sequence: CASSPLVGRDTQYF. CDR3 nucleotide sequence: TGTGCCAGCAGCCCCCTCGTGGGCCGAGATACGCAGTATTTT.

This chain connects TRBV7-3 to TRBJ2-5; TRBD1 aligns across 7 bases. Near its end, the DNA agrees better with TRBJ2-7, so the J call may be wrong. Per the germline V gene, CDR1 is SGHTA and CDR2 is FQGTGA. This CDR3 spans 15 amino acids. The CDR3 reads CASTNRTGQHYEQYF. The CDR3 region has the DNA TGTGCCAGCACTAATAGGACGGGACAGCACTACGAGCAGTACTTC.

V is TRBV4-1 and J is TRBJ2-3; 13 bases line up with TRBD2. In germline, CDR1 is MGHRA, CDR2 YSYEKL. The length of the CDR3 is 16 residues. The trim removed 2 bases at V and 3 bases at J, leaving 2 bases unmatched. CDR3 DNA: TGCGCCAGCAGCCAATGGACTAGCGGGAGTACAGATACGCAGTATTTT. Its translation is CASSQWTSGSTDTQYF.

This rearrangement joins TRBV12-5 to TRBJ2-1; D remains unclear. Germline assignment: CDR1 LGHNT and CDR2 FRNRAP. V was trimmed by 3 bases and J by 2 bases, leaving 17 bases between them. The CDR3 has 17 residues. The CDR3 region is CASGFSIPGSAYNEQFF. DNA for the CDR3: TGTGCTAGTGGTTTTTCCATCCCCGGGTCTGCCTACAATGAGCAGTTCTTC.